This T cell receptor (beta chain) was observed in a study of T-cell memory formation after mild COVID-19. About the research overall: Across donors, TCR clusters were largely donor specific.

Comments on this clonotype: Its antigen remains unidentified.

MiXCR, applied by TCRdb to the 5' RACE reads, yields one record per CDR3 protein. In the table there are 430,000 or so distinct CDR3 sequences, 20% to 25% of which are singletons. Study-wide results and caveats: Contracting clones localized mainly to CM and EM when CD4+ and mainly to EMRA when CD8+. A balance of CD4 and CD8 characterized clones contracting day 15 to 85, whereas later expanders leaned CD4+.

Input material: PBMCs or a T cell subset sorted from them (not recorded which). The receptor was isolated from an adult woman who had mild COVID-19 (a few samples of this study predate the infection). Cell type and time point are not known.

As DNA, the CDR3 is TGTGCCACCAAAGGACTAGCGTCATTATACAATGAGCAGTTCTTC. Translating gives CATKGLASLYNEQFF. The J gene is TRBJ2-1, the V gene TRBV6-2 or TRBV6-3; 9 bases map to TRBD2. There are 15 residues in the CDR3. Germline V gene sequence: CDR1 MNHEY, CDR2 SVGEGT. J gave up 4 bases and V 10 bases, and 11 bases lay outside the gene matches.